A selection of T cell receptor beta chains follows, all from one sample in a study of T cells in Graves' hyperthyroidism and ophthalmopathy. MiXCR, applied by TCRdb to the multiplex PCR reads, yields one record per CDR3 protein. The sample holds 700,000 or so distinct CDR3 sequences, over 15% seen once. The sample consisted of blood. Receptor source: a man aged 18 to 30 with Graves' hyperthyroidism. The CDR3 runs from the conserved cysteine through the conserved F or W. D genes are given only for firm matches. Size values are once, few and many counts, or a class for expanded clones, and some rows have none.

j_call d_call v_call clone_size cdr3_nt cdr3_aa
TRBJ2-7 - TRBV29-1 - TGCAGCGTTCGGGTCCTCTACGAGCAGTACTTC CSVRVLYEQYF
TRBJ2-1 - TRBV28 few TGTGCCAGCAGTTTTTCAAGGTATGAGCAGTTCTTC CASSFSRYEQFF
TRBJ2-7 - TRBV20-1 - TGCAGTGCTAGAGTAGAGGGCTCTTACGAGCAGTACTTC CSARVEGSYEQYF
TRBJ2-1 TRBD2 TRBV20-1 few TGCAGTGCTCCCGGGCTAGCGGGCGCCTACAATGAGCAGTTCTTC CSAPGLAGAYNEQFF
TRBJ2-1 - TRBV11-3 many TGTGCCAGCAGCTTAAAGGACTTTGAGCAGTTCTTC CASSLKDFEQFF
TRBJ1-5 TRBD1 TRBV15 few TGTGCCACCAGGGGGACAGCAGATCAGCCCCAGCATTTT CATRGTADQPQHF
TRBJ2-7 - TRBV29-1 many TGCAGCGTTGGAAAAGGGACTGACTCCTACGAGCAGTACTTC CSVGKGTDSYEQYF
TRBJ2-2 TRBD2 TRBV7-8 few TGTGCCAGCAGCCCGGCCCGGGGGGGTTTATCCGGGGAGCTGTTTTTT CASSPARGGLSGELFF
TRBJ1-2 - TRBV2 - TGTGCCAGCAGATACCAACACTCAGGGAATGGCTACACCTTC CASRYQHSGNGYTF
TRBJ1-1 - TRBV30 many TGTGCCTGGATCTACAGGGATGCGGAAGCTTTCTTT CAWIYRDAEAFF
TRBJ2-7 TRBD2 TRBV10-3 - TGTGCCATCAGTGGGACTAGCGTGGACGAGCAGTACTTC CAISGTSVDEQYF
TRBJ2-7 TRBD2 TRBV6-1 - TGTGCCAGCACGCGGGGGTCAGGCGAGCAGTACTTC CASTRGSGEQYF
TRBJ1-1 TRBD1 TRBV3-1 many TGTGCCAGCAGCCAAGAGACAGGGGGGAGCACTGAAGCTTTCTTT CASSQETGGSTEAFF
TRBJ2-7 - TRBV10-3 many TGTGCCATCACCGCAGGGGGAGGGTACGAGCAGTACTTC CAITAGGGYEQYF
TRBJ2-7 TRBD2 TRBV28 few TGTGCCACCGGGCCGGGACTACTTTACGAGCAGTACTTC CATGPGLLYEQYF
TRBJ2-2 TRBD2 TRBV2 - TGTGCCAGCAGTGAAGCGGGGCGGGAGACGAACACCGGGGAGCTGTTTTTT CASSEAGRETNTGELFF
TRBJ2-1 TRBD1 TRBV5-6 - TGTGCCAGTTTACAGGGGAGCTCCTACAATGAGCAGTTCTTC CASLQGSSYNEQFF
TRBJ2-7 TRBD2 TRBV5-5 - TGTGCCAGCAGCTTGGATTTATCCGGGACTAGCGGGACCTACGAGCAGTACTTC CASSLDLSGTSGTYEQYF
TRBJ1-4 - TRBV28 - TGTGCCAGCAGTCCCCGGGGGCATCGGAATGAAAAACTGTTTTTT CASSPRGHRNEKLFF
TRBJ1-1 - TRBV20-1 once TGCAGTGCTGGGCCAGGGTCTTTAATGGACACTGAAGCTTTCTTT CSAGPGSLMDTEAFF
TRBJ2-5 TRBD1 TRBV2 many TGTGCCAGCGGACAGGGAGCAACTTTGGAGACCCAGTACTTC CASGQGATLETQYF
TRBJ1-4 TRBD1 TRBV28 - TGTGCCAGCAGTTCACCCCCGGGGGACAGAAGTGAAAAACTGTTTTTT CASSSPPGDRSEKLFF
TRBJ1-1 - TRBV9 few TGTGCCAGCAGCGCGCGATCAAGGGGAGGAACTGAAGCTTTCTTT CASSARSRGGTEAFF
TRBJ2-1 TRBD2 TRBV10-3 many TGTGCCATCAGTGATAGGGGACTAGCGGGAGTCCGCTCCTACAATGAGCAGTTCTTC CAISDRGLAGVRSYNEQFF
TRBJ1-1 TRBD1 TRBV20-1 few TGCAGTGCTTCCGGGACAGGGAGAAACACTGAAGCTTTCTTT CSASGTGRNTEAFF
TRBJ2-1 TRBD1 TRBV6-4 many TGTGCCAGCAGTGAAGGGACAGGCTCCTACAATGAGCAGTTCTTC CASSEGTGSYNEQFF
TRBJ2-5 - TRBV2 many TGTGCCAGCATCCAAGAGACCCAGTACTTC CASIQETQYF
TRBJ2-2 - TRBV7-9 - TGTGCCAGCAGTAACCCGCGGGCGAACACCGGGGAGCTGTTTTTT CASSNPRANTGELFF
TRBJ2-7 - TRBV5-6 - TGTGCCAGCAGCTCCCTGACTCTTCGGAGCTCCTACGAGCAGTACTTC CASSSLTLRSSYEQYF